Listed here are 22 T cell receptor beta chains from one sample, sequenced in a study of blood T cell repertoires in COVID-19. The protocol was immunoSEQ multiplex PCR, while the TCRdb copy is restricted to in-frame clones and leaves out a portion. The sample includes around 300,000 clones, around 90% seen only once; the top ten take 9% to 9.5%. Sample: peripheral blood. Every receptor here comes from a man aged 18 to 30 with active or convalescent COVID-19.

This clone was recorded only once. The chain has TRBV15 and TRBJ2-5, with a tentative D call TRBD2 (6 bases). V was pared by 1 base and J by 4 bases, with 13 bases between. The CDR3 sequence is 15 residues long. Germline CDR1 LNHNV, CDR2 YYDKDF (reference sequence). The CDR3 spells CATSRVSGAGETQYF. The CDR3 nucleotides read TGTGCCACCAGCAGAGTGTCAGGAGCGGGAGAGACCCAGTACTTC.

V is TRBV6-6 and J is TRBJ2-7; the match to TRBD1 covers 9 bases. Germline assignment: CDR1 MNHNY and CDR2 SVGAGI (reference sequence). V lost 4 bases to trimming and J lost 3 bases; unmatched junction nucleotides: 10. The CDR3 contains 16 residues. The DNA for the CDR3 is TGTGCCAGCAGTTTCCCTCCCGGGACAGGGATCTACGAGCAGTACTTC. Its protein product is CASSFPPGTGIYEQYF.

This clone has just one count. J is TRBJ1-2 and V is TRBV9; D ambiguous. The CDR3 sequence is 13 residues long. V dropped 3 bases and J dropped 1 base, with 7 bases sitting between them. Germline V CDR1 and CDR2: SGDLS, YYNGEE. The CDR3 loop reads CASSAPDNYGYTF. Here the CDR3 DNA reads TGTGCCAGCAGCGCCCCAGATAACTATGGCTACACCTTC. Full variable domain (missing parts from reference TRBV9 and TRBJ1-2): DSGVTQTPKHLITATGQRVTLRCSPRSGDLSVYWYQQSLDQGLQFLIQYYNGEERAKGNILERFSAQQFPDLHSELNLSSLELGDSALYFCASSAPDNYGYTFGSGTRLTVV.

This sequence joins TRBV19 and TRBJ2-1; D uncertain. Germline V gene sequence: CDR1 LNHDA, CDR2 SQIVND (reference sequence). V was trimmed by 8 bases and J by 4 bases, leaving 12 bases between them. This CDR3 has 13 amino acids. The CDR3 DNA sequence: TGTGCCAGTGTCGACAATTTATACAATGAGCAGTTCTTC. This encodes CASVDNLYNEQFF. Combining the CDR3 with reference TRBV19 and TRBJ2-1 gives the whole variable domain DGGITQSPKYLFRKEGQNVTLSCEQNLNHDAMYWYRQDPGQGLRLIYYSQIVNDFQKGDIAEGYSVSREKKESFPLTVTSAQKNPTAFYLCASVDNLYNEQFFGPGTRLTVL.

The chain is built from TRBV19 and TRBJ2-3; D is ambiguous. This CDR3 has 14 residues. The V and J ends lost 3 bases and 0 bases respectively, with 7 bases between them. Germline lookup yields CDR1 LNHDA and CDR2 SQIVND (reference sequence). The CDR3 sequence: CASSILYSTDTQYF. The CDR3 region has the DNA TGTGCCAGTAGTATCTTGTATAGCACAGATACGCAGTATTTT.

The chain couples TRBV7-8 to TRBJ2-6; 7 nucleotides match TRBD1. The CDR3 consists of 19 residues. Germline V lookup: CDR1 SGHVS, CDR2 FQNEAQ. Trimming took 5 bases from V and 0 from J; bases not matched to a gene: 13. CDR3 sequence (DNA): TGTGCCAGCAGCACCGGACGGGGACAGACGTACTCTGGGGCCAACGTCCTGACTTTC. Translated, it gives CASSTGRGQTYSGANVLTF.

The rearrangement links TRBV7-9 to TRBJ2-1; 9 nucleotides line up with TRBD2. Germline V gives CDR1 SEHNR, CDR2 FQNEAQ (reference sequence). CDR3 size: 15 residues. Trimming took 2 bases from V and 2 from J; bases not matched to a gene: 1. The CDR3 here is CASSLPSGTYNEQFF. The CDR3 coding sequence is TGTGCCAGCAGCTTACCTAGCGGGACCTACAATGAGCAGTTCTTC.

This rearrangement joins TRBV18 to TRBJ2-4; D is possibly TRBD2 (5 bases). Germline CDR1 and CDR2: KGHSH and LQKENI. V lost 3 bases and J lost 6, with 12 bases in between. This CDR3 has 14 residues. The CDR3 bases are TGTGCCAGCTCACCGAGGGAATCGGGAAACATTCAGTACTTC. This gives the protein CASSPRESGNIQYF. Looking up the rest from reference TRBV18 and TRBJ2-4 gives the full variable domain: NAGVMQNPRHLVRRRGQEARLRCSPMKGHSHVYWYRQLPEEGLKFMVYLQKENIIDESGMPKERFSAEFPKEGPSILRIQQVVRGDSAAYFCASSPRESGNIQYFGAGTRLSVL.

CDR3: CASSPQFRRGLGTDTQYF. The CDR3 bases are TGTGCCAGCAGCCCCCAGTTTCGCAGGGGTTTGGGCACAGATACGCAGTATTTT. This rearrangement joins TRBV3-1 (or the pseudogene TRBV3-2) to TRBJ2-3; TRBD1 might be the D (6 bases). V lost 4 bases and J lost 1, with 21 bases in between. CDR3 length: 18 amino acids. Germline values: CDR1 LGHDT, CDR2 YNNKEL (reference sequence).

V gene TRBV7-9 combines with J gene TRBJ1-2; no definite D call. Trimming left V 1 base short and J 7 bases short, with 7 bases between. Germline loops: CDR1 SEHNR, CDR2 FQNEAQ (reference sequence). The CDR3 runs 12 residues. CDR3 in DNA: TGTGCCAGCAGCTTAGAGCTTAGTGGCTACACCTTC. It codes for CASSLELSGYTF.

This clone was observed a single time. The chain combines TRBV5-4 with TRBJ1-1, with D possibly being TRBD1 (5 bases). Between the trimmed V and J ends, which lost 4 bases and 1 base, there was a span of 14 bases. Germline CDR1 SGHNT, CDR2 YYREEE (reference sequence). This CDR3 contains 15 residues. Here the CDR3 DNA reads TGTGCCAGCAGCGATCTATCCGGGGGGAACACTGAAGCTTTCTTT. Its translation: CASSDLSGGNTEAFF.

The DNA of the CDR3 is TGTGCCAGCAGCGCCCCCCGGGACACCGGGGAGCTGTTTTTT. It encodes CASSAPRDTGELFF. The chain has TRBV5-5 and TRBJ2-2; no clear D. There are 14 residues in the CDR3. Germline assignment: CDR1 SGHKS and CDR2 YYEKEE (reference sequence). V dropped 4 bases and J dropped 3 bases, with 10 bases sitting between them.

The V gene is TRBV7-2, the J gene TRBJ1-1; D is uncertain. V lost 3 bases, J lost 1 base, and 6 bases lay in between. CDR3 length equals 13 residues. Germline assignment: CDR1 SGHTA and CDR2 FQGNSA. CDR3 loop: CASSFGKNTEAFF. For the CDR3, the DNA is TGTGCCAGCAGCTTTGGCAAGAACACTGAAGCTTTCTTT.

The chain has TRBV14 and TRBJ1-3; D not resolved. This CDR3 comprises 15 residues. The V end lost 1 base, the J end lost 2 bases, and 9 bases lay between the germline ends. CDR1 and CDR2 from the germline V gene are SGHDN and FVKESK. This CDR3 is CASSQGMLAGNTIYF. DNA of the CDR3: TGTGCCAGCAGCCAAGGAATGTTAGCTGGAAACACCATATATTTT.

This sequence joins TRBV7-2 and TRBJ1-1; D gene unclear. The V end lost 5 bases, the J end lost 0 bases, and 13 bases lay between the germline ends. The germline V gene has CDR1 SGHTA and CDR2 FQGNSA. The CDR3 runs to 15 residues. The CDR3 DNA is TGTGCCAGCAGCCCCGGGTGGAAGGTGAACACTGAAGCTTTCTTT. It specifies CASSPGWKVNTEAFF.

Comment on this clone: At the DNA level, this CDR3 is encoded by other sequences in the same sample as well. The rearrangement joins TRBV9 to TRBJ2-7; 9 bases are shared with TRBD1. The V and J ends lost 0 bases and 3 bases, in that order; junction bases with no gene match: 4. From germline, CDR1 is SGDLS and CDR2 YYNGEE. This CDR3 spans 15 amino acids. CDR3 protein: CASSVGGTGNYEQYF. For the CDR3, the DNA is TGTGCCAGCAGCGTAGGAGGGACAGGGAACTACGAGCAGTACTTC.

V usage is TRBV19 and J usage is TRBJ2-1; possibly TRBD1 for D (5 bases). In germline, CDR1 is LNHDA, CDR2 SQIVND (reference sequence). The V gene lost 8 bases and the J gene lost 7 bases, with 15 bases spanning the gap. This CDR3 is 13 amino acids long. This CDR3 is CASSGWPSNEQFF. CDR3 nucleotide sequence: TGTGCCAGTTCAGGGTGGCCGAGTAATGAGCAGTTCTTC.

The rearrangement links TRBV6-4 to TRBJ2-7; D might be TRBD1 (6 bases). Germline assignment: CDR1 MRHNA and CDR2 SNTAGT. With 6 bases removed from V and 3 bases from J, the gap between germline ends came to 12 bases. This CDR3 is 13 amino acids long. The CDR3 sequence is CASSAARGYEQYF. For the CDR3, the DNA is TGTGCCAGCAGCGCAGCCAGGGGCTACGAGCAGTACTTC.

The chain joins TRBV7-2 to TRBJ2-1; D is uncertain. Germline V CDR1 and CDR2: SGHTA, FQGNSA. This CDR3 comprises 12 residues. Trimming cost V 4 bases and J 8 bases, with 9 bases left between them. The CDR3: CASSSPSDEQFF. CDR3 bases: TGTGCCAGCAGCTCTCCAAGCGATGAGCAGTTCTTC.

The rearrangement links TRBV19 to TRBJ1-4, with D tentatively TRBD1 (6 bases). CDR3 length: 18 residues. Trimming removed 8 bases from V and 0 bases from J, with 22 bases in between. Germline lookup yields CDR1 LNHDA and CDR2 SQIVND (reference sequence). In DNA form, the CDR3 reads TGTGCCAGTTTTGGGCCACTCGGGACACACGCAACTAATGAAAAACTGTTTTTT. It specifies CASFGPLGTHATNEKLFF.

CDR3 region: CASSLETTGNNEKLFF. The CDR3, as DNA: TGTGCCAGCAGTTTGGAAACGACAGGAAATAATGAAAAACTGTTTTTT. The chain links TRBV28 to TRBJ1-4; the D gene is possibly TRBD1 (6 bases). The CDR3 runs to 16 residues. Germline CDR1 reads MDHEN; CDR2 reads SYDVKM. V shed 3 bases and J shed 4 bases, with 15 bases lying between them.

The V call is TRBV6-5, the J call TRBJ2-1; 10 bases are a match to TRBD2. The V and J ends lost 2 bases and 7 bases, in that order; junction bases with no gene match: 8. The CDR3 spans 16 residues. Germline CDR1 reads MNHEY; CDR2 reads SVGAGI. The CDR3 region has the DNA TGTGCCAGCAGTTACCCGAGCGGGGGGGCACGGAATGAGCAGTTCTTC. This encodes CASSYPSGGARNEQFF.